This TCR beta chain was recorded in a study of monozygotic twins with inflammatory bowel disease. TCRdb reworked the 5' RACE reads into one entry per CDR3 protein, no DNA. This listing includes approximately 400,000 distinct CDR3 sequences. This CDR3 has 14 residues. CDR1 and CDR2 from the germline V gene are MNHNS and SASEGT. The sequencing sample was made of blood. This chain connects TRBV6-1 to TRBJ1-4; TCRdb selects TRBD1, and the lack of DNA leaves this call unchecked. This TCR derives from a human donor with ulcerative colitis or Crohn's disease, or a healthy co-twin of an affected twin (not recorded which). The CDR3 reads CASSPTRGLVVVFF.